Described below is a single T cell receptor (beta chain) sequence and its context. These data originate in a study of blood T cell repertoires in COVID-19. Background on the study: Samples of COVID-19 (acute and convalescent) were obtained from the United States, Italy and Spain. Sample material is recorded as cDNA or gDNA derived from T cells, B-cell-depleted T cells, or PBMCs.

The germline V gene encodes CDR1 MDHEN and CDR2 SYDVKM. CDR3 size: 15 residues. The V segment lost 4 bases and the J segment 6 bases; nucleotides outside the gene matches: 10. Data came from immunoSEQ multiplex PCR; TCRdb stores just in-frame clones and leaves some out. Among approximately 77,000 clones listed, roughly 88% were seen once. The chain uses TRBV28 and TRBJ1-2; 8 bases fit TRBD1. The receptor comes from a man aged 25-45 years with acute or convalescent COVID-19. Input material: peripheral blood. The CDR3 bases are TGTGCCAGCAGTTCAGGAGGACAGGGAGAGGATGGCTACACCTTC. This encodes CASSSGGQGEDGYTF.